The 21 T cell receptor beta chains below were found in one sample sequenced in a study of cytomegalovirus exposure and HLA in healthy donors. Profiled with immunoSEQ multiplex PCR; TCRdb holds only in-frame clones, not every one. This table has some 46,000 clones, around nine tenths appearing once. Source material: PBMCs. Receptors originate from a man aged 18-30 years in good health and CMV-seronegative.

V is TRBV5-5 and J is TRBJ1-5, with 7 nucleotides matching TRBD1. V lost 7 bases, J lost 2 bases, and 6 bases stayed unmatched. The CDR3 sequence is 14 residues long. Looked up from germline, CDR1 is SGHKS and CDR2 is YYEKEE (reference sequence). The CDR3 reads CASGVGGGNQPQHF. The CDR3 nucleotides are TGTGCCAGCGGAGTAGGGGGCGGCAATCAGCCCCAGCATTTT.

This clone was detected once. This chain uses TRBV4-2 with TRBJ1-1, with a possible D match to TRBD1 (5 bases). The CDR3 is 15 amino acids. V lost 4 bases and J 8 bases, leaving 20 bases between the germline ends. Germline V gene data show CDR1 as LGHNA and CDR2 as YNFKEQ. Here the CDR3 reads CASSPQAGGGLEAFF. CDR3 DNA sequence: TGTGCCAGCAGCCCTCAAGCGGGGGGGGGACTGGAAGCTTTCTTT.

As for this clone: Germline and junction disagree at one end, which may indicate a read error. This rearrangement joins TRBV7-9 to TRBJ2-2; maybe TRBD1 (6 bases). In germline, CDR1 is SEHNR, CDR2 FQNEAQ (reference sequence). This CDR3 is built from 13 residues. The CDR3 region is CTSSQQGAGELFF. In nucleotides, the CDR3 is TGTACCAGCAGCCAACAGGGTGCCGGGGAGCTGTTTTTT.

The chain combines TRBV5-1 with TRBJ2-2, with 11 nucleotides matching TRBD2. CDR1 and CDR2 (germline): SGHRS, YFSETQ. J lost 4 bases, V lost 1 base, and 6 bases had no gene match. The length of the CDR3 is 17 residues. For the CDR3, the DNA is TGCGCCAGCAGCTTGCTTGGGACTAGCGGACTCACCGGGGAGCTGTTTTTT. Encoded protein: CASSLLGTSGLTGELFF.

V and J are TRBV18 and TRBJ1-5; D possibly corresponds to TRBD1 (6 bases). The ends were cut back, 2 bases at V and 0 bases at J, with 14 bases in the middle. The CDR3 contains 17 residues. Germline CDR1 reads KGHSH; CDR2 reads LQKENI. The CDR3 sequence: CASSPGQGLGSNQPQHF. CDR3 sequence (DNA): TGTGCCAGCTCACCAGGGCAGGGGTTAGGTAGCAATCAGCCCCAGCATTTT.

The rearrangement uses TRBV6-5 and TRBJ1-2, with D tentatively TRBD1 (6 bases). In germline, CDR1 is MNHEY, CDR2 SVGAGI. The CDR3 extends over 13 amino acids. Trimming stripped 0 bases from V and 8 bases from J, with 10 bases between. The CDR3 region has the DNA TGTGCCAGCAGTTACTCGAGGCAGGGGGGCTACACCTTC. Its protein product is CASSYSRQGGYTF.

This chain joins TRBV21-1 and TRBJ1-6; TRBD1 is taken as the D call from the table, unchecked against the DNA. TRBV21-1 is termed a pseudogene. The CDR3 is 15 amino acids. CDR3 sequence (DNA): TGTGCCAGCAGCCCCGGGACAGGGGGCTGTTCACCCCTCCACTTT. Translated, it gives CASSPGTGGCSPLHF.

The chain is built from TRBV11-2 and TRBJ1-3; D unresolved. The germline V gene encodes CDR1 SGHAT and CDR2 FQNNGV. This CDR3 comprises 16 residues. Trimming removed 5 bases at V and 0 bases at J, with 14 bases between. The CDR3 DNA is TGTGCCAGCAGCCTCCCCTTGTCGAGCTCTGGAAACACCATATATTTT. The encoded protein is CASSLPLSSSGNTIYF.

CDR3 nucleotide sequence: TGTGCCAGTAGTACCCAGACCGGGGAGCTGTTTTTT. The encoded protein is CASSTQTGELFF. The chain employs TRBV19 and TRBJ2-2; D gene uncertain. The CDR3 sequence is 12 residues long. Germline CDR1 and CDR2: LNHDA and SQIVND (reference sequence). Trimming removed 4 bases from V and 5 bases from J, with 5 bases in between. The full variable domain, with the rest looked up from reference TRBV19 and TRBJ2-2, is DGGITQSPKYLFRKEGQNVTLSCEQNLNHDAMYWYRQDPGQGLRLIYYSQIVNDFQKGDIAEGYSVSREKKESFPLTVTSAQKNPTAFYLCASSTQTGELFFGEGSRLTVL.

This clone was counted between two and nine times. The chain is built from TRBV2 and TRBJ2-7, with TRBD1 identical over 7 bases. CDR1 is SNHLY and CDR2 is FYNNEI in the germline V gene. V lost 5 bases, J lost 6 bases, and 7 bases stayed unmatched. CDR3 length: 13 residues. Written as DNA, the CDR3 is TGTGCCAGCAGTCCTACGACAGGGCCCGAGCAGTACTTC. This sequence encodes CASSPTTGPEQYF.

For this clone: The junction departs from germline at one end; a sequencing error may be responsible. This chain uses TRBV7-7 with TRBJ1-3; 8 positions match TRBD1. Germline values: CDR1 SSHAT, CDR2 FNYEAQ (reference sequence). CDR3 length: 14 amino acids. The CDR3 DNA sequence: TGTGCTAGCAGCCGGGACAGGCTTTCTGGCACCATATATTTT. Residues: CASSRDRLSGTIYF.

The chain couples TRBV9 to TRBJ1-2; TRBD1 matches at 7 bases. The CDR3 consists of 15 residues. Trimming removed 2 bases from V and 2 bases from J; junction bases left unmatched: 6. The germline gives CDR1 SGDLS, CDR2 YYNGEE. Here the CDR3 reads CASSVTAGQNYGYTF. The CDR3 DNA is TGTGCCAGCAGCGTCACGGCGGGACAGAACTATGGCTACACCTTC. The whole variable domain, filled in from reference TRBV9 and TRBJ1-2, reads DSGVTQTPKHLITATGQRVTLRCSPRSGDLSVYWYQQSLDQGLQFLIQYYNGEERAKGNILERFSAQQFPDLHSELNLSSLELGDSALYFCASSVTAGQNYGYTFGSGTRLTVV.

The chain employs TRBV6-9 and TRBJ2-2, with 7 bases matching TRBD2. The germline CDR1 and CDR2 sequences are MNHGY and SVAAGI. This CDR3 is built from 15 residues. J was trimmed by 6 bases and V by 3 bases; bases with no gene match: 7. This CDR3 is CASSYLAGLPGELFF. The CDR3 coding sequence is TGTGCCAGCAGTTACCTTGCGGGACTACCCGGGGAGCTGTTTTTT.

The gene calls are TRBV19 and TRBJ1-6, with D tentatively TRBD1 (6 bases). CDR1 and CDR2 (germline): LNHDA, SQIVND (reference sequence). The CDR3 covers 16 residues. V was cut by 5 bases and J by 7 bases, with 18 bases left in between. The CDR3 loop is CASSESKGVGNSPLHF. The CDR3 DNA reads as TGTGCCAGTAGTGAATCCAAGGGGGTGGGGAATTCACCCCTCCACTTT.

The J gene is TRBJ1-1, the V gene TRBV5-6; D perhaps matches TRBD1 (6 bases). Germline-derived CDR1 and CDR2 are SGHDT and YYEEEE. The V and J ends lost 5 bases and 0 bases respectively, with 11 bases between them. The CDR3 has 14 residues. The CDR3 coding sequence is TGTGCCAGCAGTCTACCAGGGGTGAACACTGAAGCTTTCTTT. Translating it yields CASSLPGVNTEAFF. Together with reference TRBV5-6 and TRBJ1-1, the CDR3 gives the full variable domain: DAGVTQSPTHLIKTRGQQVTLRCSPKSGHDTVSWYQQALGQGPQFIFQYYEEEERQRGNFPDRFSGHQFPNYSSELNVNALLLGDSALYLCASSLPGVNTEAFFGQGTRLTVV.

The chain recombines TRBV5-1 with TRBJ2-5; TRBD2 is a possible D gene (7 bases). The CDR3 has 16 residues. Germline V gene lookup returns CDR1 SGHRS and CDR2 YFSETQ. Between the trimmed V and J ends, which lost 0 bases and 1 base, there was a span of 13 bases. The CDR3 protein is CASSLAPRGGQETQYF. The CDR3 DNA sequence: TGCGCCAGCAGCTTGGCCCCGAGGGGGGGCCAAGAGACCCAGTACTTC.

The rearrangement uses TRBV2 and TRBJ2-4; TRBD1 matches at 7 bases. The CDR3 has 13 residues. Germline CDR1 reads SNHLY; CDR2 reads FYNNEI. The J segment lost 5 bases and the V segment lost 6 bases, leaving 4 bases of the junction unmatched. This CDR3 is CASSLGGQNIQYF. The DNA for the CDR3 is TGTGCCAGCAGCCTAGGGGGCCAAAACATTCAGTACTTC.

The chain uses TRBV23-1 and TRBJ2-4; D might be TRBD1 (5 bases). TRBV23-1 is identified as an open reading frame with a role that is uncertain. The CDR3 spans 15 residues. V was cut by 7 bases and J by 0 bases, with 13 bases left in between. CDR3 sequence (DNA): TGCGCCAGCAAAAAGACGGACACAGCCAAAAACATTCAGTACTTC. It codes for CASKKTDTAKNIQYF.

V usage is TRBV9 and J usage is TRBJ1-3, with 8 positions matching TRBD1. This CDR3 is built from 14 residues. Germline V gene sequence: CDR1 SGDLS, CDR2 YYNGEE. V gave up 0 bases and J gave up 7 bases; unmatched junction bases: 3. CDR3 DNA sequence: TGTGCCAGCAGCGTAGCAACAGGGGGGAACACCATATATTTT. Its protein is CASSVATGGNTIYF.

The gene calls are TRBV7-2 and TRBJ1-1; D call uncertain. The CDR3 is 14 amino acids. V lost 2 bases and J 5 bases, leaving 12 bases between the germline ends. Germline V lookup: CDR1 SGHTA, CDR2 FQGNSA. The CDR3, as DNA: TGTGCCAGCAGCTTAAGCGCAGCGACGACTGAAGCTTTCTTT. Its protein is CASSLSAATTEAFF.

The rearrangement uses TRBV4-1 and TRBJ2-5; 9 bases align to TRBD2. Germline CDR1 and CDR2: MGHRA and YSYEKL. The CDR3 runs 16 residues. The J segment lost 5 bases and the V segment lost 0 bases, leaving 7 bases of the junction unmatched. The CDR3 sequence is CASSQDIAGVGETQYF. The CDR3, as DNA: TGCGCCAGCAGCCAAGATATAGCGGGAGTAGGTGAGACCCAGTACTTC.